The 5 T cell receptor beta chains below all came from one sample that was sequenced in a study of blood T cell repertoires in COVID-19. Repertoires were generated with immunoSEQ multiplex PCR, while TCRdb's copy carries only in-frame clones and drops some. The sample contains some 140,000 clones, just under 85% of which appear only once. The sequenced sample was PBMCs or T cells enriched from blood (not recorded which). The receptors stem from a man between 50 and 59 years old who had recovered from COVID-19.

CDR3 loop: CAWSVTGAQGYTF. Here the CDR3 DNA reads TGTGCCTGGAGTGTCACAGGGGCGCAAGGCTACACCTTC. J is TRBJ1-2 and V is TRBV30; 7 positions match TRBD1. CDR3 size: 13 residues. J was trimmed by 8 bases and V by 0 bases; bases with no gene match: 6. Germline lookup yields CDR1 GTSNPN and CDR2 SVGIG (reference sequence).

This clone was observed once. V is TRBV3-1 (or the pseudogene TRBV3-2) and J is TRBJ1-6; D uncertain. The V gene lost 0 bases and the J gene lost 4 bases, with 7 bases spanning the gap. Looked up from germline, CDR1 is LGHDT and CDR2 is YNNKEL (reference sequence). This CDR3 region has 15 residues. In DNA, the CDR3 is TGTGCCAGCAGCCAAGAAGGACTTTATAATTCACCCCTCCACTTT. Translation: CASSQEGLYNSPLHF.

Points on this clone: Germline and junction disagree at one end, which may indicate a read error. The chain is built from TRBV7-7 and TRBJ2-2; 8 bases agree with TRBD1. This CDR3 is 16 amino acids long. From germline, CDR1 is SSHAT and CDR2 FNYEAQ (reference sequence). CDR3 sequence: CASSPRAGGDTGELFF. CDR3 nucleotide sequence: TGTGCTAGCAGCCCTAGAGCAGGGGGCGACACCGGGGAGCTGTTTTTT.

J is TRBJ2-3 and V is TRBV7-2; 8 positions agree with TRBD2. Germline CDR1 reads SGHTA; CDR2 reads FQGNSA. The V and J ends lost 1 base and 0 bases, in that order; junction bases with no gene match: 3. The length of the CDR3 is 16 residues. The DNA for the CDR3 is TGTGCCAGCAGCTTAGAGGCTAGCGGGAGCACAGATACGCAGTATTTT. This sequence encodes CASSLEASGSTDTQYF.

The rearrangement links TRBV28 to TRBJ1-6; D gene unclear. Germline-derived CDR1 and CDR2 are MDHEN and SYDVKM. The CDR3 consists of 18 residues. The V and J ends lost 5 bases and 5 bases respectively, with 22 bases between them. CDR3 residues: CASSGSHGLLDNNSPLHF. Here the CDR3 DNA reads TGTGCCAGCAGTGGCTCCCATGGGCTACTAGATAATAATTCACCCCTCCACTTT.